These T cell receptor beta chains were read from a single sample in a study of cytomegalovirus exposure and HLA in healthy donors. Here immunoSEQ multiplex PCR was the method, and the copy in TCRdb shows in-frame clones only, minus some. The sample has some 110,000 clones; 70% are singletons. Specimen: PBMCs. These receptors originate from a young man in good health and CMV-seropositive. The CDR3 runs from the conserved cysteine through the conserved F or W. Fields, in order: V gene, J gene, clone size, D gene, CDR3 DNA, CDR3 protein. The D gene is left open where the match is weak. Where a row states a size, it is once, few, many or the class of an expanded clone; other rows omit it.

v_call: TRBV7-9
j_call: TRBJ1-1
clone_size: -
d_call: TRBD1
cdr3_nt: TGTGCCAGCAGCATATCCACAGGGGTTGGGGCTTTCTTT
cdr3_aa: CASSISTGVGAFF

v_call: TRBV11-3
j_call: TRBJ2-7
clone_size: -
d_call: TRBD1
cdr3_nt: TGTGCCAGCAGCTTCGGGACAGGGGGCACGGGGGGCGAGCAGTACTTC
cdr3_aa: CASSFGTGGTGGEQYF

v_call: TRBV29-1
j_call: TRBJ2-4
clone_size: -
d_call: -
cdr3_nt: TGCAGCGTTGTTGGCCCGATAGGGGCGGACATTCAGTACTTC
cdr3_aa: CSVVGPIGADIQYF

v_call: TRBV27
j_call: TRBJ2-1
clone_size: -
d_call: -
cdr3_nt: TGTGCCAGCTCTCCACACCCTTACAATGAGCAGTTCTTC
cdr3_aa: CASSPHPYNEQFF

v_call: TRBV19
j_call: TRBJ1-1
clone_size: -
d_call: -
cdr3_nt: TGTGCCAGTACGGTGGCCTTTGGCAGGGTGGGCACTGAAGCTTTCTTT
cdr3_aa: CASTVAFGRVGTEAFF

v_call: TRBV5-1
j_call: TRBJ2-1
clone_size: -
d_call: TRBD2
cdr3_nt: TGCGCCAGCAGCTTGGGTGTTAGCGGGATCTACAATGAGCAGTTCTTC
cdr3_aa: CASSLGVSGIYNEQFF

v_call: TRBV27
j_call: TRBJ1-2
clone_size: -
d_call: -
cdr3_nt: TGTGCCAGCAGTTTATCGGGGGGGGGCTCAGCTAACTATGGCTACACCTTC
cdr3_aa: CASSLSGGGSANYGYTF

v_call: TRBV5-6
j_call: TRBJ2-1
clone_size: -
d_call: -
cdr3_nt: TGTGCCAGCAGCTTGCAAAGCGGAGGGCCCTACAATGAGCAGTTCTTC
cdr3_aa: CASSLQSGGPYNEQFF

v_call: TRBV4-3
j_call: TRBJ1-6
clone_size: few
d_call: -
cdr3_nt: TGCGCCAGCAGCCAAGAGGGATTCGGGGTGGGGGGGAATAATTCACCCCTCCACTTT
cdr3_aa: CASSQEGFGVGGNNSPLHF

v_call: TRBV28
j_call: TRBJ1-2
clone_size: -
d_call: TRBD1
cdr3_nt: TGTGCCAGCAGTTCGACGAACAGGGGTGGGGGAGGCTACACCTTC
cdr3_aa: CASSSTNRGGGGYTF

v_call: TRBV12-5
j_call: TRBJ1-5
clone_size: few
d_call: -
cdr3_nt: TGTGCTAGTGGTTTATGGGCAGACAATCAGCCCCAGCATTTT
cdr3_aa: CASGLWADNQPQHF

v_call: TRBV7-9
j_call: TRBJ1-4
clone_size: -
d_call: -
cdr3_nt: TGTGCCAGCAGCTTTCCGGGGTCCGATGTCGGGGGGTTTGAAAAACTGTTTTTT
cdr3_aa: CASSFPGSDVGGFEKLFF

v_call: TRBV5-1
j_call: TRBJ2-1
clone_size: -
d_call: -
cdr3_nt: TGCGCCAGCAGCTTGGTCAGTGCTCTTTCCGGAGTTGAGCAGTTCTTC
cdr3_aa: CASSLVSALSGVEQFF

v_call: TRBV29-1
j_call: TRBJ1-4
clone_size: -
d_call: TRBD1
cdr3_nt: TGCAGCGGATCCCCGACAGGGACTAATGAAAAACTGTTTTTT
cdr3_aa: CSGSPTGTNEKLFF

v_call: TRBV4-3
j_call: TRBJ1-1
clone_size: -
d_call: -
cdr3_nt: TGCGCCAGCAGCCATCGACAGTACACTGAAGCTTTCTTT
cdr3_aa: CASSHRQYTEAFF

v_call: TRBV10-1
j_call: TRBJ1-5
clone_size: -
d_call: -
cdr3_nt: TGCGCCAGCAGTGAGCCTCCCCCAGGGAAGAGGCAGCCCCAGCATTTT
cdr3_aa: CASSEPPPGKRQPQHF

v_call: TRBV29-1
j_call: TRBJ2-5
clone_size: -
d_call: TRBD2
cdr3_nt: TGCAGCGTTGGTCCTAGCGGGGCAGAGACCCAGTACTTC
cdr3_aa: CSVGPSGAETQYF

v_call: TRBV7-2
j_call: TRBJ2-5
clone_size: -
d_call: TRBD2
cdr3_nt: TGTGCCAGCAGCTTAGCTAGCGGGGCTGACGAGACCCAGTACTTC
cdr3_aa: CASSLASGADETQYF

v_call: TRBV7-2
j_call: TRBJ1-5
clone_size: -
d_call: -
cdr3_nt: TGTGCCAGCAGCTTCCGACAGAGCGATCAGCCCCAGCATTTT
cdr3_aa: CASSFRQSDQPQHF

v_call: TRBV9
j_call: TRBJ2-3
clone_size: -
d_call: TRBD2
cdr3_nt: TGTGCCAGCAGCGTAGACGGGAGGGATACGCAGTATTTT
cdr3_aa: CASSVDGRDTQYF

v_call: TRBV27
j_call: TRBJ1-5
clone_size: few
d_call: TRBD1
cdr3_nt: TGTGCCAGCAGGCCGGGACAGGGGAGCAATCAGCCCCAGCATTTT
cdr3_aa: CASRPGQGSNQPQHF

v_call: TRBV7-2
j_call: TRBJ1-1
clone_size: -
d_call: -
cdr3_nt: TGTGCCAGCAAGGGAGGGGGCACTGAAGCTTTCTTT
cdr3_aa: CASKGGGTEAFF

v_call: TRBV2
j_call: TRBJ2-2
clone_size: few
d_call: TRBD2
cdr3_nt: TGTGCCAGCAGTGAAAGGGGCTTAGCGGGAGGGCCCTGGACAACCGGGGAGCTGTTTTTT
cdr3_aa: CASSERGLAGGPWTTGELFF

v_call: TRBV28
j_call: TRBJ1-5
clone_size: -
d_call: TRBD1
cdr3_nt: TGTGCCAGCAGAACACCCTCCGGGACAGGGAGTAATCAGCCCCAGCATTTT
cdr3_aa: CASRTPSGTGSNQPQHF

v_call: TRBV7-8
j_call: TRBJ2-7
clone_size: -
d_call: TRBD2
cdr3_nt: TGTGCCAGCAGCTTAGCGGGGGGGATTCCCGAGCAGTACTTC
cdr3_aa: CASSLAGGIPEQYF

v_call: TRBV27
j_call: TRBJ2-1
clone_size: -
d_call: TRBD1
cdr3_nt: TGTGCCAGCAGCCGGGACAGCAATGAGCAGTTCTTC
cdr3_aa: CASSRDSNEQFF

v_call: TRBV12-5
j_call: TRBJ2-7
clone_size: -
d_call: TRBD1
cdr3_nt: TGTGCTAGTGGTTCCCTCGTCAGGGGGCAGGGCGAGCAGTACTTC
cdr3_aa: CASGSLVRGQGEQYF

v_call: TRBV11-1
j_call: TRBJ2-7
clone_size: -
d_call: TRBD2
cdr3_nt: TGTGCCAGCAGCCCTAAGGGGATACTACGCGGGGGGACCACCTACGAGCAGTACTTC
cdr3_aa: CASSPKGILRGGTTYEQYF

v_call: TRBV27
j_call: TRBJ1-3
clone_size: -
d_call: -
cdr3_nt: TGTGCCAGCAGTTACAATCCTGGAAACACCATATATTTT
cdr3_aa: CASSYNPGNTIYF

v_call: TRBV5-1
j_call: TRBJ2-2
clone_size: few
d_call: TRBD2
cdr3_nt: TGCGCCAGCAGCTTAGCGGGAGGGCGAGGGACCGGGGAGCTGTTTTTT
cdr3_aa: CASSLAGGRGTGELFF

v_call: TRBV6-4
j_call: TRBJ2-1
clone_size: few
d_call: TRBD2
cdr3_nt: TGTGCCAGCAGTATCGAGCGGGGGGACAATGAGCAGTTCTTC
cdr3_aa: CASSIERGDNEQFF

v_call: TRBV6-1
j_call: TRBJ2-7
clone_size: -
d_call: TRBD2
cdr3_nt: TGTGCCAGCAGCTTGACTAGCGGGCCGTACGAGCAGTACTTC
cdr3_aa: CASSLTSGPYEQYF

v_call: TRBV7-2
j_call: TRBJ1-6
clone_size: -
d_call: -
cdr3_nt: TGTGCCAGCAGCTTAGTTTGGGGGCTACGGGATTCACCCCTCCACTTT
cdr3_aa: CASSLVWGLRDSPLHF

v_call: TRBV30
j_call: TRBJ1-1
clone_size: few
d_call: TRBD1
cdr3_nt: TGTGCCTGGAGTGATTCGGACAGGTACGACACTGAAGCTTTCTTT
cdr3_aa: CAWSDSDRYDTEAFF

v_call: TRBV30
j_call: TRBJ1-4
clone_size: -
d_call: TRBD1
cdr3_nt: TGTGCCTGGAGTACTGACAGGGGGAGGGAAAAACTGTTTTTT
cdr3_aa: CAWSTDRGREKLFF

v_call: TRBV7-3
j_call: TRBJ2-1
clone_size: once
d_call: TRBD2
cdr3_nt: TGTGCCAGCAGCAAATCTAGCGGGACCTACAATGAGCAGTTCTTC
cdr3_aa: CASSKSSGTYNEQFF

v_call: TRBV29-1
j_call: TRBJ2-7
clone_size: -
d_call: -
cdr3_nt: TGCAGCGTTCCTAAGGGGGGGGACCCCTACGAGCAGTACTTC
cdr3_aa: CSVPKGGDPYEQYF

v_call: TRBV25-1
j_call: TRBJ1-2
clone_size: few
d_call: TRBD1
cdr3_nt: TGTGCCAGCAGTAAGACAGGGGTAGAAGTCTATGGCTACACCTTC
cdr3_aa: CASSKTGVEVYGYTF

v_call: TRBV9
j_call: TRBJ1-2
clone_size: -
d_call: TRBD1
cdr3_nt: TGTGCCAGCAGCCCCCGCGGACAGGGAAGGAACTATGGCTACACCTTC
cdr3_aa: CASSPRGQGRNYGYTF

v_call: TRBV27
j_call: TRBJ1-2
clone_size: -
d_call: TRBD1
cdr3_nt: TGTGCCAGCAGTTTATCGGGAACGACAGGGGGCAGTGGCTACACCTTC
cdr3_aa: CASSLSGTTGGSGYTF

v_call: TRBV11-3
j_call: TRBJ2-3
clone_size: few
d_call: TRBD2
cdr3_nt: TGTGCCAGCAGCCTCGGGACTAGCGGGAGCAGAAGCACAGATACGCAGTATTTT
cdr3_aa: CASSLGTSGSRSTDTQYF

v_call: TRBV7-3
j_call: TRBJ2-1
clone_size: -
d_call: TRBD1
cdr3_nt: TGTGCCAGCAGCCCTGACAGGGGATCCTACAATGAGCAGTTCTTC
cdr3_aa: CASSPDRGSYNEQFF

v_call: TRBV10-3
j_call: TRBJ2-7
clone_size: -
d_call: TRBD1
cdr3_nt: TGTGCCATCTCCGGGACAGGGCCCTACGAGCAGTACTTC
cdr3_aa: CAISGTGPYEQYF

v_call: TRBV28
j_call: TRBJ1-3
clone_size: -
d_call: -
cdr3_nt: TGTGCCACCGACAGTAAGAGCTCTGGAAACACCATATATTTT
cdr3_aa: CATDSKSSGNTIYF

v_call: TRBV9
j_call: TRBJ1-1
clone_size: few
d_call: -
cdr3_nt: TGTGCCAGCAGCGTAGCGGGGGGAGACTACACTGAAGCTTTCTTT
cdr3_aa: CASSVAGGDYTEAFF

v_call: TRBV7-9
j_call: TRBJ1-1
clone_size: -
d_call: TRBD1
cdr3_nt: TGTGCCAGCAGCTTACCCCCTCAGGACAGGGAGTTGGACACTGAAGCTTTCTTT
cdr3_aa: CASSLPPQDRELDTEAFF

v_call: TRBV18
j_call: TRBJ2-3
clone_size: -
d_call: TRBD2
cdr3_nt: TGTGCCAGCTCACCCCGGGGAGCGGGATCTAGCACAGATACGCAGTATTTT
cdr3_aa: CASSPRGAGSSTDTQYF

v_call: TRBV4-3
j_call: TRBJ1-5
clone_size: -
d_call: TRBD1
cdr3_nt: TGCGCCAGCAGCCAAGGGTCGACAGGGGGTATGGGCGCTCAGCCCCAGCATTTT
cdr3_aa: CASSQGSTGGMGAQPQHF

v_call: TRBV7-2
j_call: TRBJ2-1
clone_size: -
d_call: TRBD2
cdr3_nt: TGTGCCAGCAGCTTAACGAACGGGGGGTACAATGAGCAGTTCTTC
cdr3_aa: CASSLTNGGYNEQFF

v_call: TRBV4-1
j_call: TRBJ2-5
clone_size: -
d_call: -
cdr3_nt: TGCGCCAGCAGCCAAGAGATAGTCTCGACGAAAAATGGGGCCGAGACCCAGTACTTC
cdr3_aa: CASSQEIVSTKNGAETQYF

v_call: TRBV6-6
j_call: TRBJ1-6
clone_size: -
d_call: -
cdr3_nt: TGTGCCAGCAGTTACTCGAAACAGGTCTATTCACCCCTCCACTTT
cdr3_aa: CASSYSKQVYSPLHF

v_call: TRBV7-9
j_call: TRBJ2-6
clone_size: few
d_call: -
cdr3_nt: TGTGCCAGCAGCTTCAGCAGGGGTTCTGGGGCCAACGTCCTGACTTTC
cdr3_aa: CASSFSRGSGANVLTF

v_call: TRBV5-5
j_call: TRBJ1-5
clone_size: -
d_call: -
cdr3_nt: TGTGCCAGCAGCTTGCGGCCAGGGGCGTTTGAACAGCCCCAGCATTTT
cdr3_aa: CASSLRPGAFEQPQHF

v_call: TRBV27
j_call: TRBJ1-1
clone_size: few
d_call: TRBD1
cdr3_nt: TGTGCCAGCAGTTTGTTGCGGGACAGGGGGGTAAGAACTGAAGCTTTCTTT
cdr3_aa: CASSLLRDRGVRTEAFF

v_call: TRBV29-1
j_call: TRBJ1-4
clone_size: -
d_call: -
cdr3_nt: TGCAGCGTTTGTCGTGCAACTAATGAAAAACTGTTTTTT
cdr3_aa: CSVCRATNEKLFF

v_call: TRBV7-9
j_call: TRBJ2-3
clone_size: -
d_call: TRBD1
cdr3_nt: TGTGCCAGCAGCTTACGTAGTTGGGACAGGCCAGACACAGATACGCAGTATTTT
cdr3_aa: CASSLRSWDRPDTDTQYF

v_call: TRBV19
j_call: TRBJ2-7
clone_size: -
d_call: TRBD1
cdr3_nt: TGTGCCAGTAGTCCACAGGGGGCATACGAGCAGTACTTC
cdr3_aa: CASSPQGAYEQYF

v_call: TRBV14
j_call: TRBJ2-2
clone_size: few
d_call: -
cdr3_nt: TGTGCCAGCAGCCAATTGGAGGCTCGACGGACCGGGGAGCTGTTTTTT
cdr3_aa: CASSQLEARRTGELFF

v_call: TRBV28
j_call: TRBJ2-5
clone_size: few
d_call: -
cdr3_nt: TGTGCCAGCAGCTTGTCTCCCATAAGAGGGTCACAAGAGACCCAGTACTTC
cdr3_aa: CASSLSPIRGSQETQYF